The source of this TCR beta chain is a study of T cell changes during pregnancy in multiple sclerosis. This CDR3 has 14 residues. With V trimmed by 4 bases and J by 7 bases, 7 bases remained unmatched. Looked up from germline, CDR1 is MNHEY and CDR2 is SMNVEV (reference sequence). Only in-frame clones appear in the TCRdb table, and some are missing; sequencing was by immunoSEQ multiplex PCR. The sample shows some 58,000 clones, 96% of them seen only once. This chain connects TRBV27 to TRBJ2-1; 7 bases line up with TRBD1. Source: CD8+ T cells from peripheral blood mononuclear cells, taken after pregnancy. This sequence was found in a female donor with multiple sclerosis, enrolled in a pregnancy study. This chain's CDR3 is CASSSAGTANEQFF. The CDR3 coding sequence is TGTGCCAGCAGTTCCGCCGGGACAGCGAATGAGCAGTTCTTC.